These 14 T cell receptor beta chains originate from one sample sequenced in a study of cytomegalovirus exposure and HLA in healthy donors. The data were produced by immunoSEQ multiplex PCR, yet TCRdb's version contains in-frame clones alone and is incomplete. The repertoire holds hundreds of thousands of clones, with roughly 89% as singletons. The sequenced sample was PBMCs. The receptors come from a man between 18 and 29 years old in good health and CMV-seronegative.

The chain recombines TRBV5-1 with TRBJ2-2, with D perhaps matching TRBD1 (5 bases). The CDR3 runs 15 residues. Germline-derived CDR1 and CDR2 are SGHRS and YFSETQ. Trimming pared 0 bases from V and 6 bases from J, leaving 12 bases between. The CDR3: CASSLVRAQAGELFF. CDR3 bases: TGCGCCAGCAGCTTGGTACGAGCACAGGCCGGGGAGCTGTTTTTT.

This chain connects TRBV27 to TRBJ1-2; 8 nucleotides align to TRBD1. V lost 5 bases to trimming and J lost 12 bases; unmatched junction nucleotides: 11. Germline V gene sequence: CDR1 MNHEY, CDR2 SMNVEV (reference sequence). The CDR3 consists of 13 residues. This chain's CDR3 is CASSPNRGYVDTF. In DNA, the CDR3 is TGTGCCAGCAGTCCGAACAGGGGGTACGTTGACACCTTC.

The J gene is TRBJ2-3, the V gene TRBV4-3; D is perhaps TRBD2 (6 bases). V was clipped by 1 base and J by 3 bases, with 17 bases between them. Germline V lookup: CDR1 LGHNA, CDR2 YSLEER. The CDR3 is made up of 17 amino acids. CDR3 sequence (DNA): TGCGCCAGCAGCCAAGCGTGGCGGAGGGCGGGGACAGATACGCAGTATTTT. Protein product: CASSQAWRRAGTDTQYF.

The chain employs TRBV27 and TRBJ2-2; 9 bases fit TRBD2. The CDR3 sequence is 16 residues long. Germline assignment: CDR1 MNHEY and CDR2 SMNVEV (reference sequence). The V gene end was trimmed by 4 bases and the J gene end by 4 bases; junction bases not matched to a gene: 7. CDR3 nucleotides: TGTGCCAGCAGTTCTTTCAGGACTAGCGCCACCGGGGAGCTGTTTTTT. Its protein product is CASSSFRTSATGELFF.

The chain uses TRBV13 and TRBJ2-7, with TRBD2 matching 11 bases. Germline values: CDR1 PRHDT, CDR2 FYEKMQ (reference sequence). The CDR3 runs 16 residues. V was pared by 5 bases and J by 4 bases, with 10 bases of the junction left unmatched. The CDR3 sequence: CASSPPFLAGGYEQYF. The CDR3, as DNA: TGTGCCAGCAGCCCCCCCTTCCTAGCGGGGGGTTACGAGCAGTACTTC.

This chain connects TRBV29-1 to TRBJ1-1; no clear D gene. The V end lost 7 bases, the J end lost 3 bases, and 6 bases lay between the germline ends. The CDR3 is 10 amino acids. In germline, CDR1 is SQVTM, CDR2 ANQGSEA. In nucleotides, the CDR3 is TGCAGCGCTGCAGACACTGAAGCTTTCTTT. Amino acid sequence: CSAADTEAFF.

The rearrangement uses TRBV4-2 and TRBJ2-2, with D possibly matching TRBD2 (5 bases). CDR1 is LGHNA and CDR2 is YNFKEQ in the germline V gene. This CDR3 has 15 residues. V lost 0 bases to trimming and J lost 5 bases, with 10 bases between them. CDR3 bases: TGTGCCAGCAGCCAAGAACGGGGATGGACCGGGGAGCTGTTTTTT. It codes for CASSQERGWTGELFF.

The J gene is TRBJ2-7, the V gene TRBV30, with 8 bases lining up with TRBD2. After removal of 2 bases from V and 5 bases from J, the junction contained 5 bases not matched to a gene. The germline gives CDR1 GTSNPN, CDR2 SVGIG (reference sequence). This CDR3 spans 13 amino acids. CDR3 bases: TGTGCCTGGAGTTTGGGACTAGGACACGAGCAGTACTTC. Translated, it gives CAWSLGLGHEQYF.

The chain uses TRBV6-6 and TRBJ2-1, with D possibly TRBD2 on 6 matching bases. Germline loops: CDR1 MNHNY, CDR2 SVGAGI (reference sequence). CDR3 size: 12 residues. V was shortened by 5 bases and J by 9 bases, with 11 bases between the two germline ends. The chain's CDR3 is CASSPRELEQFF. As DNA, the CDR3 is TGTGCCAGCAGTCCTCGGGAGCTTGAGCAGTTCTTC.

In its sample, this clone was seen once. The rearrangement uses TRBV15 and TRBJ2-5; D not resolved. Trimming took 0 bases from V and 4 from J, leaving 6 bases between them. This CDR3 is built from 13 residues. Germline V gene sequence: CDR1 LNHNV, CDR2 YYDKDF (reference sequence). This chain's CDR3 is CATSRDPLETQYF. The CDR3 nucleotides are TGTGCCACCAGCAGAGATCCTCTAGAGACCCAGTACTTC.

This clone was seen a few times. V and J are TRBV18 and TRBJ1-5; TRBD1 agrees at 9 bases. CDR3 length equals 14 residues. The germline gives CDR1 KGHSH, CDR2 LQKENI. J was trimmed by 7 bases and V by 3 bases; bases with no gene match: 4. The CDR3 nucleotides read TGTGCCAGCTCACCCCGGACAGGGGAACAGCCCCAGCATTTT. Residues: CASSPRTGEQPQHF.

V and J are TRBV7-2 and TRBJ2-7; 8 nucleotides line up with TRBD2. This CDR3 is 14 amino acids long. V gave up 6 bases and J gave up 4 bases; unmatched junction bases: 8. Germline V gene data show CDR1 as SGHTA and CDR2 as FQGNSA. This CDR3 is CASSYSVAGYEQYF. The DNA for the CDR3 is TGTGCCAGCAGTTATTCCGTAGCGGGATACGAGCAGTACTTC.

V usage is TRBV7-8 and J usage is TRBJ1-6; D call uncertain. Trimming took 1 base from V and 11 from J, leaving 12 bases between them. The CDR3 length is 14 residues. In germline, CDR1 is SGHVS, CDR2 FQNEAQ. The CDR3 protein is CASSLVAKSAPLHF. CDR3 nucleotides: TGTGCCAGCAGCTTAGTTGCGAAGTCGGCACCCCTCCACTTT.

V gene TRBV14 combines with J gene TRBJ1-2; D possibly corresponds to TRBD1 (5 bases). V gave up 1 base and J gave up 4 bases, with 10 bases separating them. The CDR3 covers 14 residues. The germline gives CDR1 SGHDN, CDR2 FVKESK. This CDR3 is CASSQADNLYGYTF. The CDR3 nucleotides are TGTGCCAGCAGCCAAGCGGACAACCTCTATGGCTACACCTTC.